The 25 T cell receptor beta chains given below trace back to one sample, sequenced in a study of CD8+ T cells in alopecia areata. TCR sequencing used cDNA made by reverse transcription of extracted RNA. Assay used: immunoSEQ multiplex PCR; TCRdb lists only in-frame clones, some missing. This table has 100,000 to 150,000 clones, approximately 49% appearing once. The material was CD8+ T cells sorted from blood, obtained at week 0. The receptors stem from a human donor with alopecia areata.

This rearrangement joins TRBV15 to TRBJ1-2, with 10 bases lining up with TRBD1. This CDR3 contains 15 residues. Germline CDR1 and CDR2: LNHNV and YYDKDF (reference sequence). The V and J ends lost 5 bases and 4 bases, in that order; junction bases with no gene match: 7. CDR3 residues: CATSEDRGRAYGYTF. The CDR3 DNA sequence: TGTGCCACCAGCGAAGACAGGGGGCGAGCCTATGGCTACACCTTC. Combining the CDR3 with reference TRBV15 and TRBJ1-2 gives the whole variable domain DAMVIQNPRYQVTQFGKPVTLSCSQTLNHNVMYWYQQKSSQAPKLLFHYYDKDFNNEADTPDNFQSRRPNTSFCFLDIRSPGLGDTAMYLCATSEDRGRAYGYTFGSGTRLTVV.

This chain uses TRBV13 with TRBJ2-7; 12 bases are shared with TRBD1. The CDR3 consists of 15 residues. With V trimmed by 6 bases and J by 5 bases, 8 bases remained unmatched. In germline, CDR1 is PRHDT, CDR2 FYEKMQ (reference sequence). The CDR3 DNA is TGTGCCAGCAGTCCTAGAGGGACAGGGGGCCACGAGCAGTACTTC. This sequence encodes CASSPRGTGGHEQYF.

There are a few counts of this clone. This chain links TRBV30 with TRBJ2-2; 7 bases are shared with TRBD1. Germline values: CDR1 GTSNPN, CDR2 SVGIG (reference sequence). This CDR3 contains 15 residues. Trimming took 0 bases from V and 3 from J; bases not matched to a gene: 4. For the CDR3, the DNA is TGTGCCTGGAGTGTAGAGGGGGCCCACACCGGGGAGCTGTTTTTT. This translates into CAWSVEGAHTGELFF.

This chain joins TRBV10-3 and TRBJ2-3, with D uncertain. This CDR3 comprises 14 residues. Trimming removed 4 bases from V and 2 bases from J, with 10 bases in between. Per the germline V gene, CDR1 is ENHRY and CDR2 is SYGVKD. In DNA, the CDR3 is TGTGCCATCAGTGTCACTCAGCCCACAGATACGCAGTATTTT. Translating it yields CAISVTQPTDTQYF.

This clone has only one observation. The chain has TRBV30 and TRBJ2-7; 7 bases align to TRBD1. V dropped 1 base and J dropped 3; count of bases not matched to a gene: 3. Germline assignment: CDR1 GTSNPN and CDR2 SVGIG (reference sequence). The length of the CDR3 is 13 residues. The CDR3 region has the DNA TGTGCCTGGAGTGCTCGGACAGGCTACGAGCAGTACTTC. Its protein product is CAWSARTGYEQYF.

This chain links TRBV27 with TRBJ1-2; no firm D call. The V and J ends lost 7 bases and 8 bases respectively, with 17 bases between them. The CDR3 contains 13 residues. The germline V gene encodes CDR1 MNHEY and CDR2 SMNVEV (reference sequence). DNA of the CDR3: TGTGCCAGCACCTCGGGCCTTGTATCGGGCTACACCTTC. Protein sequence: CASTSGLVSGYTF.

A note on this clone: The sample holds other DNA sequences that translate to the same CDR3. The rearrangement joins TRBV13 to TRBJ2-7; D uncertain. V lost 2 bases and J lost 0, with 5 bases in between. CDR3 length: 13 amino acids. In germline, CDR1 is PRHDT, CDR2 FYEKMQ (reference sequence). The CDR3 here is CASSLRASYEQYF. In DNA, the CDR3 is TGTGCCAGCAGCTTAAGGGCCTCCTACGAGCAGTACTTC.

V gene TRBV4-2 combines with J gene TRBJ2-2, with D uncertain. The germline gives CDR1 LGHNA, CDR2 YNFKEQ. V was cut by 1 base and J by 7 bases, with 13 bases left in between. This CDR3 contains 15 residues. CDR3 protein: CASSQVDTAYGELFF. CDR3 in DNA: TGTGCCAGCAGCCAAGTGGATACAGCGTACGGGGAGCTGTTTTTT.

Regarding this clone: One end of the junction is discordant with germline, which a read error may explain. The J gene is TRBJ2-5, the V gene TRBV7-9; D tentatively reads TRBD1 or TRBD2 (5 bases each). The CDR3 loop spans 16 amino acids. Per germline, CDR1 SEHNR and CDR2 FQNEAQ (reference sequence). In nucleotides, the CDR3 is TGTGCCAGCAGCCTAGCCGGTGGGACCTTCGAAGAGACCCAGTACTTC. This encodes CASSLAGGTFEETQYF. Variable domain in full (rest from reference TRBV7-9 and TRBJ2-5): DTGVSQNPRHKITKRGQNVTFRCDPISEHNRLYWYRQTLGQGPEFLTYFQNEAQLEKSRLLSDRFSAERPKGSFSTLEIQRTEQGDSAMYLCASSLAGGTFEETQYFGPGTRLLVL.

V is TRBV13 and J is TRBJ2-5; D call uncertain. The CDR3 extends over 14 amino acids. CDR1 is PRHDT and CDR2 is FYEKMQ in the germline V gene (reference sequence). V lost 4 bases and J lost 4, with 13 bases in between. CDR3 residues: CASSWAQMAETQYF. CDR3 in DNA: TGTGCCAGCAGCTGGGCCCAAATGGCAGAGACCCAGTACTTC.

A few counts support this clone. V and J are TRBV14 and TRBJ2-2; D is unclear. The CDR3 runs 13 residues. V lost 0 bases, J lost 6 bases, and 5 bases lay in between. Germline CDR1 SGHDN, CDR2 FVKESK. The CDR3 bases are TGTGCCAGCAGCCAAGATAATTCCGGGGAGCTGTTTTTT. This gives the protein CASSQDNSGELFF.

The chain carries TRBV5-1 and TRBJ2-3, with 14 bases matching TRBD2. V dropped 4 bases and J dropped 4; count of bases not matched to a gene: 5. CDR3 length: 16 residues. CDR1 SGHRS and CDR2 YFSETQ come from the germline V gene. The CDR3, as DNA: TGCGCCAGCAGCCCGGGACTAGCGGGGGAAGCAGATACGCAGTATTTT. Amino acids: CASSPGLAGEADTQYF. Full variable domain (missing parts from reference TRBV5-1 and TRBJ2-3): KAGVTQTPRYLIKTRGQQVTLSCSPISGHRSVSWYQQTPGQGLQFLFEYFSETQRNKGNFPGRFSGRQFSNSRSEMNVSTLELGDSALYLCASSPGLAGEADTQYFGPGTRLTVL.

This clone has only a few counts. The chain recombines TRBV6-6 with TRBJ1-1; D uncertain. CDR1 MNHNY and CDR2 SVGAGI come from the germline V gene (reference sequence). This CDR3 is 11 amino acids long. Between the trimmed V and J ends, which lost 4 bases and 6 bases, there was a span of 6 bases. The DNA for the CDR3 is TGTGCCAGCAGTTCAACCCCTGAAGCTTTCTTT. Encoded protein: CASSSTPEAFF.

The table lists this clone with a count of one. The rearrangement joins TRBV27 to TRBJ1-1; D possibly corresponds to TRBD1 (5 bases). CDR1 and CDR2 from the germline V gene are MNHEY and SMNVEV (reference sequence). This CDR3 is 15 amino acids long. V was clipped by 0 bases and J by 2 bases, with 10 bases between them. CDR3 nucleotides: TGTGCCAGCAGTTTATCGGGCAGGGAAAACACTGAAGCTTTCTTT. Protein sequence: CASSLSGRENTEAFF.

There are a few counts of this clone. This chain connects TRBV5-4 to TRBJ2-5; D remains unclear. The CDR3 has 15 residues. The germline CDR1 and CDR2 sequences are SGHNT and YYREEE (reference sequence). Trimming left V 5 bases short and J 3 bases short, with 17 bases between. The DNA for the CDR3 is TGTGCCAGCAGGTTCTTCCCCAATAAAGAAGAGACCCAGTACTTC. Its protein is CASRFFPNKEETQYF.

The V call is TRBV7-9, the J call TRBJ2-1; tentatively, D is TRBD2 (6 bases). Germline loops: CDR1 SEHNR, CDR2 FQNEAQ (reference sequence). Trimming stripped 3 bases from V and 5 bases from J, with 11 bases between. CDR3 size: 14 residues. The CDR3 is CASSFAGGHNEQFF. CDR3 DNA sequence: TGTGCCAGCAGCTTCGCCGGGGGACACAATGAGCAGTTCTTC.

This clone was observed a few times. The V gene is TRBV9, the J gene TRBJ2-2; perhaps TRBD1 as D (6 bases). Trimming took off 4 bases at V and 9 bases at J, with 13 bases between the two ends. The CDR3 is 13 residues long. Germline V gene lookup returns CDR1 SGDLS and CDR2 YYNGEE. This CDR3 reads CASSSQQGRELFF. CDR3 DNA: TGTGCCAGCAGCTCCCAACAGGGCCGGGAGCTGTTTTTT.

J is TRBJ2-1 and V is TRBV6-1; D possibly matches TRBD1 or TRBD2 (5 bases each). The CDR3 has 10 amino acids. The germline V and J ends were trimmed by 10 bases and 8 bases, with 9 bases remaining between them. Germline V lookup: CDR1 MNHNS, CDR2 SASEGT. The CDR3 sequence is CATEGHEQFF. CDR3 in DNA: TGTGCCACCGAGGGACATGAGCAGTTCTTC.

This chain connects TRBV9 to TRBJ2-5; 9 nucleotides line up with TRBD2. This CDR3 contains 14 residues. J lost 6 bases, V lost 4 bases, and 7 bases had no gene match. Germline CDR1 and CDR2: SGDLS and YYNGEE. CDR3 amino acids: CASSPAGGPKTQYF. The CDR3, as DNA: TGTGCCAGCAGCCCTGCGGGGGGGCCTAAGACCCAGTACTTC.

The chain recombines TRBV11-2 with TRBJ1-1; D might be TRBD1 (5 bases). V was cut by 3 bases and J by 4 bases, with 9 bases left in between. Germline V lookup: CDR1 SGHAT, CDR2 FQNNGV. The CDR3 runs 13 residues. CDR3 bases: TGTGCCAGCAGCTTCGAGGGGTTCACTGAAGCTTTCTTT. Protein product: CASSFEGFTEAFF.

This clone has a count of ten or more. The V gene is TRBV6-4, the J gene TRBJ2-1; TRBD2 aligns across 9 bases. Germline-derived CDR1 and CDR2 are MRHNA and SNTAGT. This CDR3 comprises 14 residues. Trimming at V came to 3 bases and at J to 6 bases, leaving 3 bases not matched to a gene. The CDR3 nucleotides are TGTGCCAGCAGTGAAACTAGCGGGCCCAATGAGCAGTTCTTC. Amino acid sequence: CASSETSGPNEQFF.

The chain employs TRBV29-1 and TRBJ2-2, with D possibly being TRBD1 or TRBD2 (5 bases each). Trimming took 3 bases from V and 6 from J, leaving 14 bases between them. CDR1 and CDR2 from the germline V gene are SQVTM and ANQGSEA. This CDR3 has 14 amino acids. The CDR3 region is CSVDFGVGAGELFF. CDR3 in DNA: TGCAGCGTTGACTTCGGGGTAGGGGCCGGGGAGCTGTTTTTT.

The chain recombines TRBV29-1 with TRBJ2-7; 13 positions match TRBD2. Germline loops: CDR1 SQVTM, CDR2 ANQGSEA. Trimming at V came to 7 bases and at J to 2 bases, leaving 8 bases not matched to a gene. This CDR3 is 15 amino acids long. Written as DNA, the CDR3 is TGCAGCGCTTTAGGGACTAGCGGGACCGCCTACGAGCAGTACTTC. It yields the protein CSALGTSGTAYEQYF.

The chain uses TRBV7-9 and TRBJ2-4, with 8 bases fitting TRBD1. The trim removed 4 bases at V and 0 bases at J, leaving 5 bases unmatched. This CDR3 region has 16 residues. Germline lookup yields CDR1 SEHNR and CDR2 FQNEAQ (reference sequence). The CDR3 DNA follows: TGTGCCAGCAGCTCCGGACAGGGCTTAGCCAAAAACATTCAGTACTTC. Protein sequence: CASSSGQGLAKNIQYF.

V usage is TRBV27 and J usage is TRBJ2-5, with D hard to call. Germline CDR1 is MNHEY and CDR2 is SMNVEV (reference sequence). With 3 bases removed from V and 2 bases from J, the gap between germline ends came to 10 bases. There are 14 residues in the CDR3. The CDR3 DNA reads as TGTGCCAGCAGTTTTATAGGAAGTCAAGAGACCCAGTACTTC. This sequence encodes CASSFIGSQETQYF.